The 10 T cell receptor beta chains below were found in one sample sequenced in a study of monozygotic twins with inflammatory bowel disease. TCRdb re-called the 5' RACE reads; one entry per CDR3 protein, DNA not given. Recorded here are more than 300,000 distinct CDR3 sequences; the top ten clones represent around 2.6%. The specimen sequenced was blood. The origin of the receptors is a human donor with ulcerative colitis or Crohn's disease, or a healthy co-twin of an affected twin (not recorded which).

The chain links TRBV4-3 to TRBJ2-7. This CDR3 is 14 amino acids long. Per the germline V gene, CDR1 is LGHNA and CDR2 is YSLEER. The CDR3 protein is CASSPDHRPSEQYF.

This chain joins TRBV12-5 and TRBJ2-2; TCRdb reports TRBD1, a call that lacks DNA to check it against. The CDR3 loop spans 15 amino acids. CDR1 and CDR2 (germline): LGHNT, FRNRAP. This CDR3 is CASGFVQGGTGELFF.

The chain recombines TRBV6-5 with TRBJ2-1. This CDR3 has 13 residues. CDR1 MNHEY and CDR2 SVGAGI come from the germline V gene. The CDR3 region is CASSYRSYNEQFF.

The CDR3 spells CASSTPSGSTNTEAFF. The chain links TRBV25-1 to TRBJ1-1. Germline V gene sequence: CDR1 MGHDK, CDR2 SYGVNS. This CDR3 comprises 16 residues.

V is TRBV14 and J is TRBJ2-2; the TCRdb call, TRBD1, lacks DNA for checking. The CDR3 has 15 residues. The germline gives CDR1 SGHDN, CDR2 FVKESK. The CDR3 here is CASSQARGPTRELFF.

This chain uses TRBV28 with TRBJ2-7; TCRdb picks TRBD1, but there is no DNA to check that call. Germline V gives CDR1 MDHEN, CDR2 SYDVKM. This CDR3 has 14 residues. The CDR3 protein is CASHPQDSSYEQYF.

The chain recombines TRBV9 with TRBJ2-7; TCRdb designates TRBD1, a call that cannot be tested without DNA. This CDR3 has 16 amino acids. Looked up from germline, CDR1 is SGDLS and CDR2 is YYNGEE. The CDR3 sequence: CASSDTGSGIWYEQYF.

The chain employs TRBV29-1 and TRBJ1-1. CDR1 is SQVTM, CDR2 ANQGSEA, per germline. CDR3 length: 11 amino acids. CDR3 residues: CSVGDGGGAFF.

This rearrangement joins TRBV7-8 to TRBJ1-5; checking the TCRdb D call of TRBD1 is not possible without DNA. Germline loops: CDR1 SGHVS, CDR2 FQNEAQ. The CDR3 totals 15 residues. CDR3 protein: CASSGRGYSNQPQHF.

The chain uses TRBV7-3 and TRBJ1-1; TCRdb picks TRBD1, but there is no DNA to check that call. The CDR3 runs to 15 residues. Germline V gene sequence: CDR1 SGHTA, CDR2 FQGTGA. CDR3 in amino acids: CASSLIRGRNTEAFF.